Listed below are T cell receptor beta chains from one sample, sequenced in a study of cytomegalovirus exposure and HLA in healthy donors. Libraries were prepared by immunoSEQ multiplex PCR; TCRdb keeps only in-frame clonotypes and omits some of them. Of around 130,000 clones listed, 85% to 90% were seen once; the top ten hold approximately 6.4%. The sequenced sample consisted of PBMCs. These receptors all come from a woman aged 25 to 39 in good health and CMV-seropositive. Each CDR3 is given with its conserved first and last residue. Fields, in order: CDR3 protein, CDR3 DNA, V gene, clone size, J gene, D gene. D genes are given only for firm matches. Some rows mark clone size as missing; the rest say once, few, many or name a class of expanded clone.

CDR3aa: CASAQGNEKLFF; CDR3nt: TGTGCCAGCGCCCAGGGAAATGAAAAACTGTTTTTT; v_gene: TRBV28; abundance: -; j_gene: TRBJ1-4; d_gene: -
CDR3aa: CASSPLPGLAGALGDTQYF; CDR3nt: TGTGCCAGCAGCCCACTCCCGGGACTAGCGGGAGCTCTGGGAGATACGCAGTATTTT; v_gene: TRBV7-6; abundance: -; j_gene: TRBJ2-3; d_gene: TRBD2
CDR3aa: CASRRGLGTYEQYF; CDR3nt: TGTGCCAGCAGGAGGGGACTGGGGACCTACGAGCAGTACTTC; v_gene: TRBV27; abundance: -; j_gene: TRBJ2-7; d_gene: -
CDR3aa: CASSYRVNEQFF; CDR3nt: TGTGCCAGTAGTTACAGGGTCAATGAGCAGTTCTTC; v_gene: TRBV19; abundance: few; j_gene: TRBJ2-1; d_gene: -
CDR3aa: CASASPGQGLKQYF; CDR3nt: TGTGCCAGCGCCTCTCCGGGACAGGGTTTAAAGCAGTACTTC; v_gene: TRBV28; abundance: -; j_gene: TRBJ2-7; d_gene: TRBD1
CDR3aa: CSDADRGVPEAFF; CDR3nt: TGCAGCGATGCAGACAGGGGGGTCCCTGAAGCTTTCTTT; v_gene: TRBV29-1; abundance: -; j_gene: TRBJ1-1; d_gene: TRBD1
CDR3aa: CASSPIGQLNQPQHF; CDR3nt: TGTGCCAGCTCACCAATAGGACAGCTCAATCAGCCCCAGCATTTT; v_gene: TRBV18; abundance: -; j_gene: TRBJ1-5; d_gene: -
CDR3aa: CAISDQGTSGLYNEQFF; CDR3nt: TGTGCCATCAGTGACCAGGGGACTAGCGGATTGTACAATGAGCAGTTCTTC; v_gene: TRBV10-3; abundance: once; j_gene: TRBJ2-1; d_gene: TRBD2
CDR3aa: CASRGNRDRAYEQYF; CDR3nt: TGTGCCAGCAGGGGGAACCGGGACAGGGCTTACGAGCAGTACTTC; v_gene: TRBV6-5; abundance: -; j_gene: TRBJ2-7; d_gene: TRBD1
CDR3aa: CASSEALGAITSGEQYF; CDR3nt: TGTGCCAGCAGTGAAGCGCTAGGGGCGATTACCTCCGGCGAGCAGTACTTC; v_gene: TRBV2; abundance: -; j_gene: TRBJ2-7; d_gene: -
CDR3aa: CASSSPDIARDEQFF; CDR3nt: TGCGCCAGCAGCTCCCCTGATATAGCGAGGGATGAGCAGTTCTTC; v_gene: TRBV5-1; abundance: -; j_gene: TRBJ2-1; d_gene: -
CDR3aa: CASSYRGLGEKLFF; CDR3nt: TGTGCCAGCAGCTACAGGGGGCTGGGTGAAAAACTGTTTTTT; v_gene: TRBV14; abundance: -; j_gene: TRBJ1-4; d_gene: TRBD1
CDR3aa: CASSLGGVGAMETGAYEQYF; CDR3nt: TGTGCCAGCAGCTTAGGCGGTGTAGGGGCTATGGAGACAGGAGCCTACGAGCAGTACTTC; v_gene: TRBV13; abundance: -; j_gene: TRBJ2-7; d_gene: -
CDR3aa: CSARVDEQYF; CDR3nt: TGCAGTGCTAGGGTAGACGAGCAGTACTTC; v_gene: TRBV20-1; abundance: -; j_gene: TRBJ2-7; d_gene: -
CDR3aa: CASSPTSGETDTQYF; CDR3nt: TGTGCCAGCAGCCCCACTAGTGGGGAAACAGATACGCAGTATTTT; v_gene: TRBV9; abundance: -; j_gene: TRBJ2-3; d_gene: -
CDR3aa: CSVTPRDRSYNEQFF; CDR3nt: TGCAGCGTAACCCCCCGGGACAGATCTTACAATGAGCAGTTCTTC; v_gene: TRBV29-1; abundance: -; j_gene: TRBJ2-1; d_gene: TRBD1